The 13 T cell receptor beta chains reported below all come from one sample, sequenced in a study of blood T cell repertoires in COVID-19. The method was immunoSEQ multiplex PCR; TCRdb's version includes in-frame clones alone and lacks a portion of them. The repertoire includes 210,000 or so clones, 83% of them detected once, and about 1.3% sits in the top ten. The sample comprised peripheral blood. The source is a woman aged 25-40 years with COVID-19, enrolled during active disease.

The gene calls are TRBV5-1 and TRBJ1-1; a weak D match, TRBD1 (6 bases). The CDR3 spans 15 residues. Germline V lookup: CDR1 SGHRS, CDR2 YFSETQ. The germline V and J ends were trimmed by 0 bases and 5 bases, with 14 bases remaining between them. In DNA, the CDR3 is TGCGCCAGCAGCTTGGGGGGGCGGCCTGGGACTGAAGCTTTCTTT. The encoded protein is CASSLGGRPGTEAFF.

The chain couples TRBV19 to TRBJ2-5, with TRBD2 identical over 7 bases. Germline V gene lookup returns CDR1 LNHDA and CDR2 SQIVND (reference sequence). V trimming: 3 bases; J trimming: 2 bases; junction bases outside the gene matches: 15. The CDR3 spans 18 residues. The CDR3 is CASSIGGGGTSAQETQYF. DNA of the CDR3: TGTGCCAGTAGTATCGGGGGTGGAGGAACTAGCGCACAAGAGACCCAGTACTTC.

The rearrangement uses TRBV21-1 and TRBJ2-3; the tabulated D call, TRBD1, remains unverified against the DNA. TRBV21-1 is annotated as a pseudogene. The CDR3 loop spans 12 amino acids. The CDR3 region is CASPTSTDTQYF. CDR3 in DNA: TGTGCCAGCCCGACAAGCACAGATACGCAGTATTTT.

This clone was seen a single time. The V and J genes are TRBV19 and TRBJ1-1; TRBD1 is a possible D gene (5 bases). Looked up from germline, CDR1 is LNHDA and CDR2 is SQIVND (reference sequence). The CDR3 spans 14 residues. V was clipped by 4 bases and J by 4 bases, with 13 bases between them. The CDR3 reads CASSKSGRITEAFF. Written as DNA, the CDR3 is TGTGCCAGTAGTAAGTCAGGGCGGATCACTGAAGCTTTCTTT.

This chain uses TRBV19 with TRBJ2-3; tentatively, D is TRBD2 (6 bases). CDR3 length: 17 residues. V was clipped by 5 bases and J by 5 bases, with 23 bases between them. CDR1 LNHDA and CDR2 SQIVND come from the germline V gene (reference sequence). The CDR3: CASSSPRGGVGEDTQYF. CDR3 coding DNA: TGTGCCAGTAGTTCCCCCCGTGGCGGGGTCGGGGAAGATACGCAGTATTTT.

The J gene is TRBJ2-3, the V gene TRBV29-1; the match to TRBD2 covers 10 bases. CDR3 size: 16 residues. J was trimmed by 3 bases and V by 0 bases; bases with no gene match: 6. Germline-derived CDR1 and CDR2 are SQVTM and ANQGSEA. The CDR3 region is CSVEDVELAGTDTQYF. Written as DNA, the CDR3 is TGCAGCGTTGAAGATGTCGAACTAGCGGGGACAGATACGCAGTATTTT.

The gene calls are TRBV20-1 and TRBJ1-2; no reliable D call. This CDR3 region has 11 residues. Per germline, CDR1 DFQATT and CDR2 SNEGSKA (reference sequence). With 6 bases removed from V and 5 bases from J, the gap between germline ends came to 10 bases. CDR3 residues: CSAPQDYGYTF. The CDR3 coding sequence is TGCAGTGCCCCCCAGGATTATGGCTACACCTTC.

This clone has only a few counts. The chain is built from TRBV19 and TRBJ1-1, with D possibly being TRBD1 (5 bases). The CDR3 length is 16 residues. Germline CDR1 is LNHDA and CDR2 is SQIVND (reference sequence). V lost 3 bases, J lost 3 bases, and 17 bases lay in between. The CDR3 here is CASSMGQGIWHTEAFF. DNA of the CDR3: TGTGCCAGTAGTATGGGGCAGGGAATCTGGCACACTGAAGCTTTCTTT.

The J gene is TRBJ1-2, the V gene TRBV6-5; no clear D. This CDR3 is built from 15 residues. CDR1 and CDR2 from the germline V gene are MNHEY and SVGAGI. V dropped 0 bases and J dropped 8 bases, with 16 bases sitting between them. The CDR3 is CASSYSGVADLGYTF. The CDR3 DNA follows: TGTGCCAGCAGTTACTCCGGAGTAGCTGATCTGGGCTACACCTTC.

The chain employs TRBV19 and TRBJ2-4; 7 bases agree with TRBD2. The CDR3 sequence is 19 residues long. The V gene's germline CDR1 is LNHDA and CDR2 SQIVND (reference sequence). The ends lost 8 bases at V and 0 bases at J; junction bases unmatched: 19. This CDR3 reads CASGASFGAAGVAKNIQYF. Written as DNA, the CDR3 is TGTGCCAGTGGTGCCTCCTTTGGGGCGGCGGGGGTAGCCAAAAACATTCAGTACTTC.

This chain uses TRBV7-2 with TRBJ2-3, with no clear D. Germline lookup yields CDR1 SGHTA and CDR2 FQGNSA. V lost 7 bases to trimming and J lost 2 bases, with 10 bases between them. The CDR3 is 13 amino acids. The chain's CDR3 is CASTRVDTDTQYF. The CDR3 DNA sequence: TGTGCCAGCACTCGGGTCGACACAGATACGCAGTATTTT.

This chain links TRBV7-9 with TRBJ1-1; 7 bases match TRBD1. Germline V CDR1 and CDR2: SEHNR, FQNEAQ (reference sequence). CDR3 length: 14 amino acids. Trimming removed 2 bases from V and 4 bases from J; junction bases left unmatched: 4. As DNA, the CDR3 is TGTGCCAGCAGCTTAAGACAGGGAAGCACTGAAGCTTTCTTT. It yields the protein CASSLRQGSTEAFF.

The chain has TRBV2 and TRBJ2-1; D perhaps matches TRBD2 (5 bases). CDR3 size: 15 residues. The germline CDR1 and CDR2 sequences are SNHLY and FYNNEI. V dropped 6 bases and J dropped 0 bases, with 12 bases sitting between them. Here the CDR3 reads CASREDGSSYNEQFF. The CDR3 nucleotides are TGTGCCAGCAGGGAGGACGGAAGCTCCTACAATGAGCAGTTCTTC.